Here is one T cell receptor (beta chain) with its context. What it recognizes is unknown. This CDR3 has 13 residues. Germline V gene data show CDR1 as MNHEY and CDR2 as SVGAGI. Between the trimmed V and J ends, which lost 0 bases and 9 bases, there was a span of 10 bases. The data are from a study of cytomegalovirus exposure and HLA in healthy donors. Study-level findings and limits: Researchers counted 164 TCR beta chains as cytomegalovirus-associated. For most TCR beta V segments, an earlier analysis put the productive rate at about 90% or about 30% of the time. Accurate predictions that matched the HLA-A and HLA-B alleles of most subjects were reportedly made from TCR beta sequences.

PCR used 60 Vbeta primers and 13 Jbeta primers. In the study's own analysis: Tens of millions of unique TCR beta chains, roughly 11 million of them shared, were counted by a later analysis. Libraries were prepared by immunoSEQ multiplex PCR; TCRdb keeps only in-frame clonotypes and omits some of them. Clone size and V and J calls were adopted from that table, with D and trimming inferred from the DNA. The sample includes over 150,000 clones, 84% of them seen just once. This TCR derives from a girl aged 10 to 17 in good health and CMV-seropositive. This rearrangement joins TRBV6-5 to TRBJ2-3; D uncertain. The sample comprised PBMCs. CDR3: CASSYSIMETQYF. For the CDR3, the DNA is TGTGCCAGCAGTTACTCGATTATGGAGACGCAGTATTTT.